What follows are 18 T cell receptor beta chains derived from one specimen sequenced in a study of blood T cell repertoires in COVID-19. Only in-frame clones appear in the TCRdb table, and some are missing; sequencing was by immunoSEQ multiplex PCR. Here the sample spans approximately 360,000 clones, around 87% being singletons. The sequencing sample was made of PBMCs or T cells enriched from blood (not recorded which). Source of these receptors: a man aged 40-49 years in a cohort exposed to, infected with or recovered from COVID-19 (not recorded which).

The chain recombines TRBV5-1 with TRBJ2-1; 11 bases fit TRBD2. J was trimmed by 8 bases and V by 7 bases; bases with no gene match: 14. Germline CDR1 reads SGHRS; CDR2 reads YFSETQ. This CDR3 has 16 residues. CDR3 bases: TGCGCCAGCGTGAACTTACTAGCGGGAGCTGGGGATGAGCAGTTCTTC. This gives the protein CASVNLLAGAGDEQFF.

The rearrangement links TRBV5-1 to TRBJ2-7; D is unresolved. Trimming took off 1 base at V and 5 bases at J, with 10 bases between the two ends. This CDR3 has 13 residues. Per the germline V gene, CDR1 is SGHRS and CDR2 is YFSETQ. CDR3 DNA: TGCGCCAGCAGCTTGCGACTCTCTAACGAGCAGTACTTC. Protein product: CASSLRLSNEQYF.

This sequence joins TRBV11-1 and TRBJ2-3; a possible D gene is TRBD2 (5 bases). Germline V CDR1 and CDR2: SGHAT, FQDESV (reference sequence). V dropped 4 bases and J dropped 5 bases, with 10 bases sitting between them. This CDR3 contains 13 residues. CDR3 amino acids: CASSSQRKDTQYF. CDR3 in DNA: TGTGCCAGCAGCTCCCAGCGGAAAGATACGCAGTATTTT.

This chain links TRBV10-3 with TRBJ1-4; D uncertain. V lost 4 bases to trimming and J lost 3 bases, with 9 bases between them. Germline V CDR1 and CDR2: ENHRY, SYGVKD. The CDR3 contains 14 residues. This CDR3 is CAISGGGSNEKLFF. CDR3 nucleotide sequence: TGTGCCATCAGTGGAGGCGGCTCTAATGAAAAACTGTTTTTT.

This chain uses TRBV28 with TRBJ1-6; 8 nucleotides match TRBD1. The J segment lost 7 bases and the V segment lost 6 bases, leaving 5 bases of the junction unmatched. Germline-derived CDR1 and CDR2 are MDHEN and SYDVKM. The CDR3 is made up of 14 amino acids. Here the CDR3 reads CASRWDRMNSPLHF. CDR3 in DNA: TGTGCCAGCAGGTGGGACAGGATGAATTCACCCCTCCACTTT. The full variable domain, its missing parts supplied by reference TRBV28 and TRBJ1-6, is DVKVTQSSRYLVKRTGEKVFLECVQDMDHENMFWYRQDPGLGLRLIYFSYDVKMKEKGDIPEGYSVSREKKERFSLILESASTNQTSMYLCASRWDRMNSPLHFGNGTRLTVT.

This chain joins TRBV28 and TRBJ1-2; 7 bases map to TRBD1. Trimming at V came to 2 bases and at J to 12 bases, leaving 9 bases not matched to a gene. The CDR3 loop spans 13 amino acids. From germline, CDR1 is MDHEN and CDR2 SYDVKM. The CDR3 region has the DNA TGTGCCAGCAGTTTAACGGGACAGAAAGACGACACCTTC. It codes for CASSLTGQKDDTF.

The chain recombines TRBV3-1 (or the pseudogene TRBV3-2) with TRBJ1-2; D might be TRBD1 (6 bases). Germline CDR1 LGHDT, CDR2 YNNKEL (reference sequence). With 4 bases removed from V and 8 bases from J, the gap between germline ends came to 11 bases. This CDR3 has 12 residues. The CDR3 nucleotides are TGTGCCAGCAGCCCCAGGGGTTGGGGCTACACCTTC. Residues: CASSPRGWGYTF.

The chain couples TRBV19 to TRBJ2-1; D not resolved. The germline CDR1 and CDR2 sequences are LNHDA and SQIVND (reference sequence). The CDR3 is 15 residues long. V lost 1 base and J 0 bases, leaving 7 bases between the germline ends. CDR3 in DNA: TGTGCCAGTAGTATAGGGCAAAGCTCCTACAATGAGCAGTTCTTC. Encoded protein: CASSIGQSSYNEQFF.

The CDR3 DNA is TGTGCCAGCAGCTTGACAGGGGGCGGCGGGGAGCTGTTTTTT. This codes for CASSLTGGGGELFF. The genes are TRBV5-8 and TRBJ2-2; 9 nucleotides align to TRBD1. Germline V gives CDR1 SGHTS, CDR2 YDEGEE. The CDR3 has 14 residues. V lost 1 base to trimming and J lost 7 bases; unmatched junction nucleotides: 2. Full variable domain (outside the CDR3, taken from reference TRBV5-8 and TRBJ2-2): EAGVTQSPTHLIKTRGQQATLRCSPISGHTSVYWYQQALGLGLQFLLWYDEGEERNRGNFPPRFSGRQFPNYSSELNVNALELEDSALYLCASSLTGGGGELFFGEGSRLTVL.

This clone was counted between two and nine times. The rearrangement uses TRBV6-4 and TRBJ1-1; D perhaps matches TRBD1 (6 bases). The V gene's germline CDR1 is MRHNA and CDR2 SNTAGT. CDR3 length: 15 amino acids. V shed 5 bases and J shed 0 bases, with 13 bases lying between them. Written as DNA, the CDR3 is TGTGCCAGCAGTAGGACAGAAGGGATGAACACTGAAGCTTTCTTT. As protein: CASSRTEGMNTEAFF.

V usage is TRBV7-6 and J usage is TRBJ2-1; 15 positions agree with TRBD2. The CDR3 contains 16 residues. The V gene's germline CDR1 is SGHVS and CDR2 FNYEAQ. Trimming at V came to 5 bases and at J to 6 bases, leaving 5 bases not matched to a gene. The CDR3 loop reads CASSRTSGRAGNEQFF. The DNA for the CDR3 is TGTGCCAGCAGCAGGACTAGCGGGAGGGCCGGCAATGAGCAGTTCTTC.

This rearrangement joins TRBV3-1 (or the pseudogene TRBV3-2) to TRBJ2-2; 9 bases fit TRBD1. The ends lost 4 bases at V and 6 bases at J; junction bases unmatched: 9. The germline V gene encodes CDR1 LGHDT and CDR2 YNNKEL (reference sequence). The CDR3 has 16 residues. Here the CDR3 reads CASSPFRDRAAGELFF. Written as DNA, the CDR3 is TGTGCCAGCAGCCCGTTCCGGGACAGGGCGGCCGGGGAGCTGTTTTTT.

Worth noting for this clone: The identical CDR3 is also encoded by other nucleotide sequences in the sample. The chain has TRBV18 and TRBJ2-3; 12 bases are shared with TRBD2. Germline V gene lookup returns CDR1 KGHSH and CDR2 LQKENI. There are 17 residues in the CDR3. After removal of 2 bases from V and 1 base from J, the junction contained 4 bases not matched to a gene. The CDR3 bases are TGTGCCAGCTCACCAGGGACTAGCGGGTCGGGCACAGATACGCAGTATTTT. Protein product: CASSPGTSGSGTDTQYF.

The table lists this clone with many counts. The DNA of the CDR3 is TGTGCCAGCAGCTTAGAGTCGGGAAGGGGGGAGCTGTTTTTT. Protein: CASSLESGRGELFF. This rearrangement joins TRBV7-6 to TRBJ2-2, with D maybe TRBD2 (5 bases). The CDR3 covers 14 residues. The V end lost 1 base, the J end lost 8 bases, and 11 bases lay between the germline ends. Germline assignment: CDR1 SGHVS and CDR2 FNYEAQ.

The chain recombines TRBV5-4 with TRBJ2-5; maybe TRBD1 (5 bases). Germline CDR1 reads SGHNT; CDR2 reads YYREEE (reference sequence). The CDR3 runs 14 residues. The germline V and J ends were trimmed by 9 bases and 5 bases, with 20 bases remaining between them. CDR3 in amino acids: CATSTGRAVETQYF. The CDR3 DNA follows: TGTGCCACCTCAACGGGCAGGGCCGTGGAGACCCAGTACTTC.

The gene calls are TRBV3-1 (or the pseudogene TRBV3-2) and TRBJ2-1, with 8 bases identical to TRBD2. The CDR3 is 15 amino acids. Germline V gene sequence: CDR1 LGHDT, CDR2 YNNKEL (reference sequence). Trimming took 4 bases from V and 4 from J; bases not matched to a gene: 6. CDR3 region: CASSRRSGSYNEQFF. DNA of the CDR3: TGTGCCAGCAGCCGAAGAAGCGGGAGTTACAATGAGCAGTTCTTC.

For the CDR3, the DNA is TGTGCCAGCAGTCCAGACATGGGACAGGCGTACAATGAGCAGTTCTTC. As protein: CASSPDMGQAYNEQFF. This chain uses TRBV27 with TRBJ2-1, with 8 positions matching TRBD1. There are 16 residues in the CDR3. V shed 5 bases, J shed 4 bases, and the junction held 10 bases outside the gene matches. Germline CDR1 and CDR2: MNHEY and SMNVEV (reference sequence).

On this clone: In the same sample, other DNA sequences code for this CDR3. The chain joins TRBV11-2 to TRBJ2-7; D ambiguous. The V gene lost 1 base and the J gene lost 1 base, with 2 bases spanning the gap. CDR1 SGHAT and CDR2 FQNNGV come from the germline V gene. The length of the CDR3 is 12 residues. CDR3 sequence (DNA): TGTGCCAGCAGCTTAGTATCCTACGAGCAGTACTTC. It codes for CASSLVSYEQYF.